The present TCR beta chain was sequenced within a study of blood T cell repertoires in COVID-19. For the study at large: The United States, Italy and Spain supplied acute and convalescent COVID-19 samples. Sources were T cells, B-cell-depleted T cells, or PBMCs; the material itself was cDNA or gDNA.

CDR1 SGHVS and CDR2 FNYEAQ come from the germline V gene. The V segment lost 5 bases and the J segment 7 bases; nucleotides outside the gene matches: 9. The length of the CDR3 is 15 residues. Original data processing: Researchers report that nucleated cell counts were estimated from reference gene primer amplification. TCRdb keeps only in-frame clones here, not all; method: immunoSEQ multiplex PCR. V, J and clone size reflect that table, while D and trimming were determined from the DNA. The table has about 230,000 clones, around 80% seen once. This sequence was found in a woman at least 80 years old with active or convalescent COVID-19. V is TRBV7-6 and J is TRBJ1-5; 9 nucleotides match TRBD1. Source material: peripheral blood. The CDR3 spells CASSPTGGGGQPQHF. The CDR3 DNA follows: TGTGCCAGCAGCCCCACAGGGGGCGGAGGGCAGCCCCAGCATTTT.